These 13 T cell receptor beta chains were all obtained from the same sample, sequenced in a study of molecular identifiers for immune sequencing clone quantification. TCRdb re-analysed the PCR reads in MiXCR, keeping a single row per CDR3 protein. The repertoire holds around 65,000 distinct CDR3 sequences, around 17% seen once, with under 1.5% in the top ten. Sequencing was carried out using naive CD8+ T cells from blood, with Jurkat cell RNA spiked in. Subset specified: FACS-sorted CD8+CD4-CCR7+CD45RA+ naive T cells. These receptors all come from a human donor in good health. Some libraries in this study had Jurkat cell RNA spiked in.

This clonotype has more than one count but fewer than ten. This may come from a read error, since a much larger clone is one base off. The chain couples TRBV29-1 to TRBJ1-1; maybe TRBD1 (5 bases). The V gene's germline CDR1 is SQVTM and CDR2 ANQGSEA. This CDR3 contains 11 residues. Trimming shortened V by 4 bases and J by 10 bases, and 13 bases separated the two germline ends. The CDR3 bases are TGCAGCGTTGGAACAGGAGTAGGAGCTTTCTTT. Amino acid sequence: CSVGTGVGAFF.

This clonotype was picked up a small number of times. A much larger clone is a single base away; this may be a read error. This chain connects TRBV5-1 to TRBJ2-3; D possibly corresponds to TRBD2 (6 bases). V was cut by 4 bases and J by 1 base, with 19 bases left in between. CDR3 length equals 17 residues. Germline-derived CDR1 and CDR2 are SGHRS and YFSETQ. CDR3 amino acids: CASSAIRAGSGTDTQYF. DNA of the CDR3: TGCGCCAGCAGCGCCATAAGGGCGGGGTCGGGCACAGATACGCAGTATTTT.

This clonotype was picked up many times. The chain carries TRBV13 and TRBJ2-7, with D perhaps being TRBD1 or TRBD2 (6 bases each). The CDR3 is 15 residues long. V dropped 5 bases and J dropped 4 bases, with 18 bases sitting between them. The germline gives CDR1 PRHDT, CDR2 FYEKMQ (reference sequence). DNA of the CDR3: TGTGCCAGCAGCACAGAGGGGGGTCCCGAATACGAGCAGTACTTC. Translation gives CASSTEGGPEYEQYF.

This clonotype has more than one count but fewer than ten. V is TRBV20-1 and J is TRBJ2-5, with 11 bases fitting TRBD2. With 3 bases clipped from V and 7 bases from J, the junction kept 16 bases outside the gene matches. The CDR3 length is 17 residues. CDR1 DFQATT and CDR2 SNEGSKA come from the germline V gene (reference sequence). In nucleotides, the CDR3 is TGCAGTGCTAGGCCCCCCCATAGCGGGAGGGAGGGTTGGACCCAGTACTTC. This encodes CSARPPHSGREGWTQYF.

This clonotype occurred many times. The chain couples TRBV20-1 to TRBJ2-3; D tentatively reads TRBD1 or TRBD2 (5 bases each). The V end lost 6 bases, the J end lost 2 bases, and 9 bases lay between the germline ends. This CDR3 has 12 residues. The germline V gene has CDR1 DFQATT and CDR2 SNEGSKA (reference sequence). CDR3 nucleotides: TGCAGTGCAGGGACCAACACAGATACGCAGTATTTT. This encodes CSAGTNTDTQYF.

A remark on this clonotype: In this CDR3 the conserved last residue, phenylalanine or tryptophan, is missing, so a read error is likely. The chain combines TRBV6-6 with TRBJ2-7; TRBD1 matches at 7 bases. This CDR3 spans 17 amino acids. J gave up 3 bases and V 4 bases, and 15 bases lay outside the gene matches. Germline assignment: CDR1 MNHNY and CDR2 SVGAGI (reference sequence). The CDR3 coding sequence is TGTGCCAGCAGTTTAACAGTGACCGGGACAGAATACTACGAGCAGTACTGC. As protein: CASSLTVTGTEYYEQYC.

At least ten counts were recorded for this clonotype. The chain has TRBV6-2 or TRBV6-3 and TRBJ1-1; 9 nucleotides align to TRBD1. The CDR3 totals 14 residues. The junction had 9 bases not matched to a gene; V was cut back by 6 bases and J by 7 bases. From germline, CDR1 is MNHEY and CDR2 SVGEGT. The CDR3 loop reads CASSPIGQGFEAFF. The CDR3 nucleotides are TGTGCCAGCAGCCCTATCGGACAGGGGTTTGAAGCTTTCTTT.

In its sample, this clonotype was seen many times. The chain couples TRBV29-1 to TRBJ1-5, with TRBD1 matching over 8 bases. V dropped 5 bases and J dropped 2; count of bases not matched to a gene: 11. This CDR3 is built from 16 residues. CDR1 is SQVTM and CDR2 is ANQGSEA in the germline V gene. In nucleotides, the CDR3 is TGCAGCGTTACCGAAACAGGGGGGATAGGCAATCAGCCCCAGCATTTT. Its protein is CSVTETGGIGNQPQHF.

The chain employs TRBV7-9 and TRBJ2-7; a possible D gene is TRBD2 (5 bases). V lost 1 base, J lost 4 bases, and 11 bases lay in between. The CDR3 runs to 14 residues. Germline-derived CDR1 and CDR2 are SEHNR and FQNEAQ (reference sequence). Here the CDR3 DNA reads TGTGCCAGCAGCTTAGGGCCGGACTGGTACGAGCAGTACTTC. As protein: CASSLGPDWYEQYF.

This clonotype was seen a handful of times. The chain is built from TRBV19 and TRBJ1-4, with a weak D call TRBD1 (6 bases). Germline V gene lookup returns CDR1 LNHDA and CDR2 SQIVND (reference sequence). The V gene lost 1 base and the J gene lost 13 bases, with 13 bases spanning the gap. CDR3 length: 13 amino acids. The CDR3 region is CASSIASTGRLFF. The DNA of the CDR3 is TGTGCCAGTAGTATAGCTTCGACAGGAAGACTGTTTTTT.

The genes are TRBV2 and TRBJ1-5; 7 bases fit TRBD1. The CDR3 runs to 12 residues. J gave up 4 bases and V 7 bases, and 1 base lay outside the gene matches. CDR1 is SNHLY, CDR2 FYNNEI, per germline. CDR3 DNA sequence: TGTGCCAGCAAGGGGGCTAATCAGCCCCAGCATTTT. Translation: CASKGANQPQHF. The whole variable domain, remainder taken from reference TRBV2 and TRBJ1-5, is EPEVTQTPSHQVTQMGQEVILRCVPISNHLYFYWYRQILGQKVEFLVSFYNNEISEKSEIFDDQFSVERPDGSNFTLKIRSTKLEDSAMYFCASKGANQPQHFGDGTRLSIL.

Comment on this clonotype: A single base separates this from a much larger clone, so it may be a read error. The chain couples TRBV4-1 to TRBJ1-1, with D possibly being TRBD1 (5 bases). Deletions cut 3 bases from V and 8 bases from J, with 16 bases between. The germline V gene has CDR1 MGHRA and CDR2 YSYEKL. The CDR3 spans 14 residues. As DNA, the CDR3 is TGCGCCAGCAGCCATTTGGAGGGGCTGAACGAAGCTTTCTTT. It yields the protein CASSHLEGLNEAFF.

This clonotype has ten or more counts. The chain links TRBV7-9 to TRBJ2-7; a possible D gene is TRBD2 (6 bases). CDR1 is SEHNR and CDR2 is FQNEAQ in the germline V gene (reference sequence). There are 16 residues in the CDR3. V was pared by 5 bases and J by 0 bases, with 17 bases between. The DNA of the CDR3 is TGTGCCAGCAGCCCGACCGGGACTGTGAGCTCCTACGAGCAGTACTTC. It translates to CASSPTGTVSSYEQYF.